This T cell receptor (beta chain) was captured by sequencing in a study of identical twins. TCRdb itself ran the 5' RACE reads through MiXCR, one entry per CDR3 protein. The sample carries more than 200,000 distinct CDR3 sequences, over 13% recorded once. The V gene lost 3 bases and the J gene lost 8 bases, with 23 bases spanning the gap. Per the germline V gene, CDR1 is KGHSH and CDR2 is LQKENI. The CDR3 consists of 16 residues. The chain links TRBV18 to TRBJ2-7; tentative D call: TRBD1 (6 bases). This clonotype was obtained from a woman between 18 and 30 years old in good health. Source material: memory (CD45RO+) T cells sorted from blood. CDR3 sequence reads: CASSPVTHPPQGQQYF. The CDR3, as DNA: TGTGCCAGCTCACCGGTAACCCACCCACCACAGGGACAGCAGTACTTC.